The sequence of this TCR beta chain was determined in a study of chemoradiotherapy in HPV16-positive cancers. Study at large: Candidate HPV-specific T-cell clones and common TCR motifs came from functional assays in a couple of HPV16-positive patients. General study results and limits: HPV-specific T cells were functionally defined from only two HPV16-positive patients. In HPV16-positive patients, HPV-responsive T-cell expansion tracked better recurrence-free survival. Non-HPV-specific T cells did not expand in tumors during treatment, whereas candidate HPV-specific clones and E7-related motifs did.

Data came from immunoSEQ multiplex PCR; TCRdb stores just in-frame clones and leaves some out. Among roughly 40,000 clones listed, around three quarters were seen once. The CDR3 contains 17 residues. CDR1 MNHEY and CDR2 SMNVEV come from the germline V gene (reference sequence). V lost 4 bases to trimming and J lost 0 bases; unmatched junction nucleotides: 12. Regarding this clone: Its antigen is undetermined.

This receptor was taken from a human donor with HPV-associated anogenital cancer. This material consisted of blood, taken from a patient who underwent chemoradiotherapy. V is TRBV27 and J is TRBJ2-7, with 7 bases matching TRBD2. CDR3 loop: CASSSHRGDSTSYEQYF. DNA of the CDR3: TGTGCCAGCAGTTCCCACCGGGGGGACTCGACCTCCTACGAGCAGTACTTC.